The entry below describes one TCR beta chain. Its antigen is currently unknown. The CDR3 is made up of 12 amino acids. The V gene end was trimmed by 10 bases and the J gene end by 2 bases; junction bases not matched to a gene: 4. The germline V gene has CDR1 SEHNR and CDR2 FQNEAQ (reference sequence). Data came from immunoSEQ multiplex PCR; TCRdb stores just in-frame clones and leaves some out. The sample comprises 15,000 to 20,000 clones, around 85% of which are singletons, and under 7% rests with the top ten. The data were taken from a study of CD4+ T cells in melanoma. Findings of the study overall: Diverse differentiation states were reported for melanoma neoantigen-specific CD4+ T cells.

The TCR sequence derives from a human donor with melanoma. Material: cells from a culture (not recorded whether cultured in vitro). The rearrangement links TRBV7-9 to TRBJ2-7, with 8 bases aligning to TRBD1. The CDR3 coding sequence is TGTGCCACCGGGACAGGACCCTACGAGCAGTACTTC. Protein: CATGTGPYEQYF. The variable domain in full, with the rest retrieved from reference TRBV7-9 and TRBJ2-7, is DTGVSQNPRHKITKRGQNVTFRCDPISEHNRLYWYRQTLGQGPEFLTYFQNEAQLEKSRLLSDRFSAERPKGSFSTLEIQRTEQGDSAMYLCATGTGPYEQYFGPGTRLTVT.